Listed here are 3 T cell receptor beta chains from one sample, sequenced in a study of blood T cells in healthy people across ages. Combining a sample-barcoded 5' primer with a J-beta primer mix, a second PCR ran for 7 to 11 cycles. TCRdb re-called the 5' RACE reads with MiXCR, one entry per CDR3 protein. The sample includes fewer than 2,000,000 distinct CDR3 sequences, about 31% seen only once; the top ten take about 11%. Sequenced sample: blood. All receptors derive from a woman aged 25 to 39 in good health.

The table lists this clonotype with a few counts. The genes are TRBV6-4 and TRBJ2-1; 9 bases agree with TRBD1. Germline V CDR1 and CDR2: MRHNA, SNTAGT. The CDR3 has 15 amino acids. V was pared by 4 bases and J by 4 bases, with 5 bases of the junction left unmatched. CDR3 bases: TGTGCCAGCAGTGCCGGACAGGGGAATTACAATGAGCAGTTCTTC. Translating it yields CASSAGQGNYNEQFF.

The rearrangement joins TRBV20-1 to TRBJ1-2; maybe TRBD1 (6 bases). This CDR3 has 14 amino acids. The germline V gene has CDR1 DFQATT and CDR2 SNEGSKA (reference sequence). Trimming pared 4 bases from V and 4 bases from J, leaving 16 bases between. The CDR3 nucleotides read TGCAGTGCTACTCATCTAGAGGGGGGCTATGGCTACACCTTC. Residues: CSATHLEGGYGYTF.

This clonotype showed up just a few times. The J gene is TRBJ2-7, the V gene TRBV28; tentatively, D is TRBD1 or TRBD2 (5 bases each). The CDR3 length is 16 residues. V dropped 3 bases and J dropped 3 bases, with 18 bases sitting between them. Germline V lookup: CDR1 MDHEN, CDR2 SYDVKM. The CDR3, as DNA: TGTGCCAGCAGTTTGGGTTGGAGGTCAGGGCTCTACGAGCAGTACTTC. As protein: CASSLGWRSGLYEQYF. Together with reference TRBV28 and TRBJ2-7, the CDR3 gives the full variable domain: DVKVTQSSRYLVKRTGEKVFLECVQDMDHENMFWYRQDPGLGLRLIYFSYDVKMKEKGDIPEGYSVSREKKERFSLILESASTNQTSMYLCASSLGWRSGLYEQYFGPGTRLTVT.